This is a list of T cell receptor beta chains from one sample in a study of cytomegalovirus exposure and HLA in healthy donors. TCRdb's copy holds only in-frame clones and misses some; the assay was immunoSEQ multiplex PCR. The sample has fewer than 200,000 clones; roughly 85% are singletons. The sample taken for sequencing was PBMCs. Receptors originate from a woman between 50 and 59 years old in good health and CMV-seronegative. The CDR3 runs from the conserved cysteine through the conserved F or W. A D gene is named only where the DNA matches it firmly. Only some rows state a clone size, as once, few, many or a class for expanded clones.

d_call j_call v_call clone_size cdr3_aa cdr3_nt
TRBD1 TRBJ2-6 TRBV5-1 . CASSLDRMSSGANVLTF TGCGCCAGCAGCCTGGACAGGATGAGCTCTGGGGCCAACGTCCTGACTTTC
TRBD2 TRBJ2-3 TRBV6-1 . CASSLAGATDTQYF TGTGCCAGCAGTTTAGCGGGGGCCACAGATACGCAGTATTTT
. TRBJ1-1 TRBV11-3 . CASSSRTDSEAFF TGTGCCAGCAGCTCGAGAACAGATTCTGAAGCTTTCTTT
TRBD1 TRBJ1-1 TRBV10-3 . CAIRDRDRGHTEAFF TGTGCCATCAGAGACCGGGACAGGGGCCACACTGAAGCTTTCTTT
TRBD2 TRBJ2-7 TRBV7-2 . CASSPGLAPYEQYF TGTGCCAGCAGCCCGGGACTAGCGCCCTACGAGCAGTACTTC
. TRBJ2-7 TRBV5-8 few CASSMGQGFYEQYF TGTGCCAGCAGCATGGGGCAGGGCTTCTACGAGCAGTACTTC
. TRBJ2-2 TRBV5-1 . CASSSRALGVGELFF TGCGCCAGCAGCAGTCGTGCTCTCGGGGTCGGGGAGCTGTTTTTT
TRBD2 TRBJ2-1 TRBV5-4 few CASSPRLAGNEQFF TGTGCCAGCAGCCCCCGACTAGCGGGGAATGAGCAGTTCTTC
. TRBJ1-1 TRBV28 . CASRFFLGGETEAFF TGTGCCAGCAGATTCTTCCTAGGGGGGGAAACTGAAGCTTTCTTT
TRBD2 TRBJ2-1 TRBV19 . CASNPGLAGFNEQFF TGTGCCAGTAACCCGGGACTAGCGGGATTCAATGAGCAGTTCTTC
TRBD2 TRBJ2-1 TRBV27 . CASSPGGTSWFGEQFF TGTGCCAGCAGTCCCGGCGGGACTAGCTGGTTTGGTGAGCAGTTCTTC
. TRBJ1-1 TRBV2 . CASSLENTEAFF TGTGCCAGCAGTCTAGAGAACACTGAAGCTTTCTTT
. TRBJ1-1 TRBV5-6 . CASSDLTEPGTEAFF TGTGCCAGCAGCGACTTGACAGAACCGGGCACTGAAGCTTTCTTT
TRBD1 TRBJ2-1 TRBV28 . CASSLGSRDRSQFF TGTGCCAGCAGTTTGGGTTCCCGGGACAGGTCGCAGTTCTTC
TRBD1 TRBJ1-1 TRBV11-2 . CASSLLHEGGGTEAFF TGTGCCAGCAGCTTACTTCATGAAGGGGGCGGCACTGAAGCTTTCTTT
TRBD1 TRBJ1-2 TRBV28 . CASSHGTDNYGYTF TGTGCCAGCAGCCACGGGACAGACAACTATGGCTACACCTTC
TRBD2 TRBJ2-7 TRBV18 few CASTDGGAANYEQYF TGTGCCAGCACCGACGGGGGGGCTGCTAACTACGAGCAGTACTTC
. TRBJ2-6 TRBV15 . CATSRVTAGANVLTF TGTGCCACCAGCAGAGTGACAGCTGGGGCCAACGTCCTGACTTTC
. TRBJ1-5 TRBV2 . CASSWRDRNQPQHF TGTGCCAGCTCCTGGCGGGATCGCAATCAGCCCCAGCATTTT
. TRBJ1-4 TRBV11-2 . CASSRWGEDDEKLFF TGTGCCAGCAGCCGGTGGGGGGAAGATGATGAAAAACTGTTTTTT
TRBD2 TRBJ2-2 TRBV5-1 . CASSLGVAGPGELFF TGCGCCAGCAGCTTGGGGGTAGCGGGGCCCGGGGAGCTGTTTTTT
. TRBJ1-1 TRBV7-9 . CASSLAGTRNAEAFF TGTGCCAGCAGCTTGGCAGGCACACGGAATGCTGAAGCTTTCTTT
. TRBJ2-2 TRBV5-1 few CASNRGGTGELFF TGCGCCAGCAACCGGGGTGGAACCGGGGAGCTGTTTTTT
. TRBJ1-2 TRBV6-1 . CASRTGSTYGYTF TGTGCCAGCAGGACGGGTTCGACCTATGGCTACACCTTC
. TRBJ2-2 TRBV6-1 . CASSEARRGTGELFF TGTGCCAGCAGTGAAGCGCGCAGGGGTACCGGGGAGCTGTTTTTT
TRBD1 TRBJ1-4 TRBV27 . CASSSTGGNEKLFF TGTGCCAGCAGTTCTACAGGGGGGAATGAAAAACTGTTTTTT
. TRBJ1-2 TRBV28 once CASRLTGSPNYGYTF TGTGCCAGCAGGTTAACAGGGAGCCCTAACTATGGCTACACCTTC
. TRBJ1-1 TRBV30 . CAWSVGTGIQKAFF TGTGCCTGGAGTGTAGGTACAGGGATCCAAAAAGCTTTCTTT
TRBD1 TRBJ1-2 TRBV5-4 . CASSPPGQALSIYGYTF TGTGCCAGCAGCCCACCGGGACAGGCCCTTTCGATTTATGGCTACACCTTC
TRBD1 TRBJ2-3 TRBV5-1 . CASSFPGTGITDTQYF TGCGCCAGCAGCTTCCCCGGGACAGGGATTACAGATACGCAGTATTTT
. TRBJ2-5 TRBV15 once CATSRDLRQETQYF TGTGCCACCAGCAGAGATTTGCGGCAAGAGACCCAGTACTTC
. TRBJ2-7 TRBV7-2 . CASSLATFFSYEQYF TGTGCCAGCAGCTTAGCAACTTTTTTCTCCTACGAGCAGTACTTC
. TRBJ2-7 TRBV11-2 once CASSFEKRLGLSYEQYF TGTGCCAGCAGTTTTGAAAAACGTTTGGGGCTCTCCTACGAGCAGTACTTC
TRBD1 TRBJ1-5 TRBV6-5 few CASRKTGWNQPQHF TGTGCCAGCAGGAAGACAGGGTGGAATCAGCCCCAGCATTTT
. TRBJ2-2 TRBV7-9 once CASSHPSSAGELFF TGTGCCAGCAGCCACCCTTCCAGCGCCGGGGAGCTGTTTTTT
. TRBJ1-3 TRBV5-6 few CASSLGYGNPGNTIYF TGTGCCAGCAGCTTGGGTTACGGGAATCCTGGAAACACCATATATTTT
TRBD1 TRBJ1-1 TRBV9 . CASSVTPGGTEAFF TGTGCCAGCAGCGTCACCCCAGGGGGCACTGAAGCTTTCTTT
TRBD1 TRBJ1-4 TRBV18 once CASSPVVQGAGEKLFF TGTGCCAGCTCACCGGTGGTTCAGGGGGCCGGGGAAAAACTGTTTTTT
. TRBJ1-3 TRBV6-5 . CASSVQVSGNTIYF TGTGCCAGCAGTGTACAGGTTTCTGGAAACACCATATATTTT
TRBD2 TRBJ2-2 TRBV5-4 few CASSPDSGVTGELFF TGTGCCAGCAGCCCCGATAGCGGGGTGACCGGGGAGCTGTTTTTT
. TRBJ2-7 TRBV6-5 . CASSYHGTFYEQYF TGTGCCAGCAGTTACCACGGGACTTTCTACGAGCAGTACTTC
. TRBJ1-3 TRBV28 . CASSRGGRGDRNTIYF TGTGCCAGCAGTCGCGGGGGCAGAGGGGACAGAAACACCATATATTTT
. TRBJ2-3 TRBV5-4 . CASSSQGGVDTQYF TGTGCCAGCAGCTCACAGGGAGGGGTAGATACGCAGTATTTT
TRBD1 TRBJ1-5 TRBV28 once CASTDRGVGNQPQHF TGTGCCAGCACCGACAGGGGAGTAGGCAATCAGCCCCAGCATTTT
. TRBJ2-7 TRBV7-2 . CASSLGQFHEQYF TGTGCCAGCAGCTTAGGGCAGTTCCACGAGCAGTACTTC
. TRBJ2-1 TRBV7-8 . CASSLSHRGGSYNEQFF TGTGCCAGCAGCCTCTCCCACCGCGGCGGTTCCTACAATGAGCAGTTCTTC
. TRBJ2-3 TRBV9 . CASSAGDLDTQYF TGTGCCAGCAGCGCGGGGGATTTGGATACGCAGTATTTT
TRBD2 TRBJ2-3 TRBV5-1 . CASSFGTLAGGVGDTQYF TGCGCCAGCAGCTTTGGAACTTTAGCGGGAGGGGTCGGAGATACGCAGTATTTT
. TRBJ2-4 TRBV5-4 . CASSLGGPLAKNIQYF TGTGCCAGCAGCTTGGGGGGGCCGCTAGCCAAAAACATTCAGTACTTC
. TRBJ1-3 TRBV27 . CASRNSRGKDTIYF TGTGCCAGCAGGAACTCACGGGGGAAGGACACCATATATTTT
TRBD1 TRBJ2-1 TRBV2 . CASRDRGRYNEQFF TGTGCCAGCAGGGACAGGGGGAGATACAATGAGCAGTTCTTC
. TRBJ2-5 TRBV18 . CASSPLIEIETQYF TGTGCCAGCTCACCACTAATCGAGATTGAGACCCAGTACTTC
. TRBJ2-1 TRBV5-6 . CASSLVPSLSSYNEQFF TGTGCCAGCAGCTTGGTTCCCTCCCTGAGCTCCTACAATGAGCAGTTCTTC
TRBD1 TRBJ1-3 TRBV7-9 . CASSPSTGPGNTIYF TGTGCCAGCAGCCCGTCGACAGGGCCTGGAAACACCATATATTTT
. TRBJ2-3 TRBV28 . CASSLLRGGTDTQYF TGTGCCAGCAGTTTACTCCGCGGGGGCACAGATACGCAGTATTTT
. TRBJ2-7 TRBV27 few CASSLSWRGPYEQYF TGTGCCAGCAGTTTATCGTGGCGGGGCCCCTACGAGCAGTACTTC
. TRBJ1-5 TRBV7-2 . CASSQGGLRNQPQHF TGTGCCAGCAGCCAGGGAGGGCTTAGAAATCAGCCCCAGCATTTT
TRBD1 TRBJ1-2 TRBV5-4 . CASSSASGGYGYTF TGTGCCAGCAGCTCGGCATCAGGGGGCTATGGCTACACCTTC
. TRBJ2-7 TRBV4-3 once CASSQDWGPTGLEQYF TGCGCCAGCAGCCAAGATTGGGGACCGACAGGTCTAGAGCAGTACTTC
. TRBJ2-5 TRBV27 . CASSTRETQYF TGTGCCAGCAGTACCCGGGAGACCCAGTACTTC